This note documents a single TCR beta chain sequence. Using MiXCR, TCRdb reanalyzed the PCR reads. The sample lists some 15,000 clones, approximately 30% occurring once. The sample belongs to a study of metastatic and nonmetastatic thyroid tumors. All patients reached thyroid surgery having received no treatment beforehand. Germline V CDR1 and CDR2: DFQATT, SNEGSKA (reference sequence). This CDR3 contains 15 residues. V lost 6 bases, J lost 2 bases, and 9 bases stayed unmatched. This chain uses TRBV20-1 with TRBJ2-7, with 11 bases lining up with TRBD2. Sequenced input: tumor tissue. This clonotype was obtained from a female donor with papillary thyroid cancer or a benign thyroid nodule (not recorded which). Some clones in this sample may be carry-over from other donors' samples. The CDR3 region has the DNA TGCAGTGCCACTAGCGGGAGCCTAAGTCCCTACGAGCAGTACTTC. Encoded protein: CSATSGSLSPYEQYF.